The 19 T cell receptor beta chains presented below share a single source sample, sequenced in a study of human T cells and chemical hapten exposure. The time point here: patch test 1, 2 weeks after DPC sensitization. Treatment meaning: therapeutic diphenylcyclopropenone sensitization with weekly scalp DPC. Whole blood, unfractionated, served as the material for total RNA extraction. A single record per CDR3 protein comes from TCRdb applying MiXCR to the RACE reads. The sample lists more than 35,000 distinct CDR3 sequences; around 6.5% were seen once. The sequencing used whole blood, collected in connection with sensitization to the hapten diphenylcyclopropenone (DPC). These receptors were obtained from a woman in her twenties or thirties with alopecia areata. Some clones in this sample may be carry-over from other donors' samples.

The chain joins TRBV6-6 to TRBJ1-1; 7 bases are shared with TRBD1. Looked up from germline, CDR1 is MNHNY and CDR2 is SVGAGI (reference sequence). The CDR3 consists of 15 residues. V was pared by 6 bases and J by 1 base, with 8 bases of the junction left unmatched. The CDR3 DNA reads as TGTGCCAGCAGGGGACAGCTTTTAACGAACACTGAAGCTTTCTTT. Translating gives CASRGQLLTNTEAFF.

The chain is built from TRBV24-1 and TRBJ2-1; 8 positions match TRBD2. This CDR3 region has 15 residues. Germline values: CDR1 KGHDR, CDR2 SFDVKD. V was clipped by 5 bases and J by 6 bases; unmatched bases: 8. In DNA form, the CDR3 reads TGTGCCACCAGTGTTAGCCTAGCGGGTGTCAATGAGCAGTTCTTC. It translates to CATSVSLAGVNEQFF.

The table lists this clonotype with many counts. The chain links TRBV6-5 to TRBJ2-6; no firm D call. V was pared by 6 bases and J by 4 bases, with 10 bases between. The CDR3 has 14 amino acids. The germline CDR1 and CDR2 sequences are MNHEY and SVGAGI. CDR3 coding DNA: TGTGCCAGCAGCTTCACGTCCGGGGCCAACGTCCTGACTTTC. It yields the protein CASSFTSGANVLTF.

This clonotype was counted ten times or more. The rearrangement joins TRBV10-3 to TRBJ2-7; 8 bases fit TRBD1. CDR1 ENHRY and CDR2 SYGVKD come from the germline V gene. This CDR3 spans 15 amino acids. The junction had 8 bases not matched to a gene; V was cut back by 0 bases and J by 7 bases. CDR3 bases: TGTGCCATCAGTGAGTCCTGGACAGGGTCTCGGGAGCAGTACTTC. Translating gives CAISESWTGSREQYF.

Ten or more counts support this clonotype. V and J are TRBV7-2 and TRBJ1-2, with D uncertain. Germline V CDR1 and CDR2: SGHTA, FQGNSA. V shed 0 bases and J shed 2 bases, with 7 bases lying between them. The CDR3 has 14 residues. The CDR3 spells CASSLALGNYGYTF. The DNA of the CDR3 is TGTGCCAGCAGCTTAGCCCTAGGAAACTATGGCTACACCTTC.

This clonotype turned up a few times. The V and J genes are TRBV6-5 and TRBJ2-1, with TRBD1 matching 12 bases. The CDR3 consists of 19 residues. After removal of 0 bases from V and 1 base from J, the junction contained 7 bases not matched to a gene. Per the germline V gene, CDR1 is MNHEY and CDR2 is SVGAGI. The CDR3 sequence: CASSYSGGTGGRSYNEQFF. Here the CDR3 DNA reads TGTGCCAGCAGTTACTCGGGCGGGACAGGGGGCAGGTCCTACAATGAGCAGTTCTTC.

This chain connects TRBV5-4 to TRBJ1-2, with a weak D call TRBD1 (6 bases). The length of the CDR3 is 14 residues. Germline assignment: CDR1 SGHNT and CDR2 YYREEE (reference sequence). V lost 0 bases and J lost 2, with 8 bases in between. This CDR3 reads CASSLVTGNYGYTF. The CDR3, as DNA: TGTGCCAGCAGCTTGGTAACAGGGAACTATGGCTACACCTTC. The full variable domain, in which reference TRBV5-4 and TRBJ1-2 provide the parts outside the CDR3, is ETGVTQSPTHLIKTRGQQVTLRCSSQSGHNTVSWYQQALGQGPQFIFQYYREEENGRGNFPPRFSGLQFPNYSSELNVNALELDDSALYLCASSLVTGNYGYTFGSGTRLTVV.

This clonotype occurred many times. The V call is TRBV20-1, the J call TRBJ2-5; 8 positions agree with TRBD2. This CDR3 comprises 16 residues. After removal of 0 bases from V and 0 bases from J, the junction contained 6 bases not matched to a gene. The germline V gene encodes CDR1 DFQATT and CDR2 SNEGSKA (reference sequence). The CDR3 region is CSARDYQRGHQETQYF. The CDR3 DNA sequence: TGCAGTGCTAGAGATTACCAGCGGGGGCACCAAGAGACCCAGTACTTC.

This clonotype has only a few counts. The chain couples TRBV7-2 to TRBJ1-6; 9 bases line up with TRBD1. Germline CDR1 is SGHTA and CDR2 is FQGNSA. Losses at the gene ends were 3 bases for V and 5 bases for J; bases not matched to a gene: 2. This CDR3 has 15 residues. As DNA, the CDR3 is TGTGCCAGCAGCTTCCGACAGGGGGATAATTCACCCCTCCACTTT. Protein: CASSFRQGDNSPLHF.

In this sample, this clonotype turned up many times. The genes are TRBV30 and TRBJ1-1; the match to TRBD1 covers 8 bases. V trimming: 4 bases; J trimming: 3 bases; junction bases outside the gene matches: 4. Looked up from germline, CDR1 is GTSNPN and CDR2 is SVGIG (reference sequence). CDR3 length: 13 amino acids. CDR3 sequence (DNA): TGTGCCTGGAAACTGGACAGGGACACTGAAGCTTTCTTT. Its translation is CAWKLDRDTEAFF.

This clonotype was recorded at least ten times. The chain links TRBV20-1 to TRBJ1-2; a weak D match, TRBD1 (5 bases). This CDR3 has 12 amino acids. Germline lookup yields CDR1 DFQATT and CDR2 SNEGSKA (reference sequence). V dropped 3 bases and J dropped 2 bases, with 7 bases sitting between them. The CDR3 spells CSARWTNYGYTF. For the CDR3, the DNA is TGCAGTGCTAGGTGGACAAACTATGGCTACACCTTC.

J is TRBJ2-7 and V is TRBV12-3 or TRBV12-4, with D possibly matching TRBD2 (6 bases). V lost 6 bases, J lost 1 base, and 13 bases lay in between. The CDR3 is 14 residues long. Here the CDR3 DNA reads TGTGCCAGCAGATCCGGGACTGAGTCCTACGAGCAGTACTTC. Protein: CASRSGTESYEQYF.

The V gene is TRBV4-2, the J gene TRBJ1-2; D is unresolved. This CDR3 comprises 13 residues. Between the trimmed V and J ends, which lost 5 bases and 3 bases, there was a span of 10 bases. Germline V gene sequence: CDR1 LGHNA, CDR2 YNFKEQ. The chain's CDR3 is CASSITADYGYTF. The CDR3 DNA is TGTGCCAGCAGCATAACAGCCGACTATGGCTACACCTTC.

This clonotype was seen more than once but under ten times. This sequence joins TRBV4-3 and TRBJ1-1; tentatively, D is TRBD1 (6 bases). V was shortened by 2 bases and J by 1 base, with 11 bases between the two germline ends. CDR1 is LGHNA, CDR2 YSLEER, per germline. This CDR3 region has 15 residues. The CDR3 DNA follows: TGCGCCAGCAGCCAACAAGGACAGAGGAACACTGAAGCTTTCTTT. Translating gives CASSQQGQRNTEAFF.

This chain uses TRBV19 with TRBJ1-6, with D unresolved. Trimming removed 5 bases from V and 10 bases from J, with 12 bases in between. The V gene's germline CDR1 is LNHDA and CDR2 SQIVND (reference sequence). CDR3 length: 13 amino acids. CDR3 nucleotide sequence: TGTGCCAGTAGTCCAGCCCTCCGATCACCCCTCCACTTT. It yields the protein CASSPALRSPLHF.

This clonotype was seen only a few times. This chain links TRBV28 with TRBJ2-3; 8 nucleotides match TRBD1. V shed 7 bases, J shed 7 bases, and the junction held 7 bases outside the gene matches. The CDR3 spans 13 residues. The germline gives CDR1 MDHEN, CDR2 SYDVKM. This chain's CDR3 is CASTPGGRNTQYF. The CDR3 DNA is TGTGCCAGCACTCCAGGGGGCCGGAATACGCAGTATTTT.

Here the CDR3 DNA reads TGTGCCAGCAGGGACAGGGGAGTTAGAAGCATTCAGTACTTC. It yields the protein CASRDRGVRSIQYF. The J gene is TRBJ2-4, the V gene TRBV28, with 9 bases identical to TRBD1. Germline V CDR1 and CDR2: MDHEN, SYDVKM. Trimming removed 6 bases from V and 9 bases from J; junction bases left unmatched: 9. CDR3 size: 14 residues.

The chain employs TRBV6-2 or TRBV6-3 and TRBJ2-4; D unresolved. The CDR3 is 14 residues long. With 8 bases removed from V and 0 bases from J, the gap between germline ends came to 11 bases. Germline V gene lookup returns CDR1 MNHEY and CDR2 SVGEGT. The CDR3 DNA sequence: TGTGCCAGCGGCTCCGGATCAGCCAAAAACATTCAGTACTTC. This codes for CASGSGSAKNIQYF.

This rearrangement joins TRBV30 to TRBJ2-3; the D gene is possibly TRBD2 (6 bases). The CDR3 runs to 11 residues. The germline V and J ends were trimmed by 2 bases and 6 bases, with 6 bases remaining between them. The germline V gene has CDR1 GTSNPN and CDR2 SVGIG (reference sequence). CDR3 sequence reads: CAWSRGDTQYF. For the CDR3, the DNA is TGTGCCTGGAGTCGGGGGGATACGCAGTATTTT.